What follows are 20 T cell receptor beta chains derived from one specimen sequenced in a study of cytomegalovirus exposure and HLA in healthy donors. It was with 60 Vbeta and 13 Jbeta primers that the PCR ran. This table comes from immunoSEQ multiplex PCR, and its TCRdb copy is limited to in-frame clones, with some not included. The sample records roughly 200,000 clones, 65% to 85% being singletons. The material sequenced was PBMCs. These receptors were taken from a woman in her 30s in good health and CMV-seronegative.

The rearrangement links TRBV30 to TRBJ1-1, with D unclear. This CDR3 is built from 13 residues. The V end was cut by 4 bases, the J end by 5 bases, with 14 bases between. The germline V gene has CDR1 GTSNPN and CDR2 SVGIG (reference sequence). The CDR3 bases are TGTGCCTGGAACCCTTTGGGGAGGACTGAAGCTTTCTTT. It codes for CAWNPLGRTEAFF.

This chain joins TRBV10-1 and TRBJ2-3, with 7 bases identical to TRBD2. The V gene end was trimmed by 5 bases and the J gene end by 6 bases; junction bases not matched to a gene: 11. The CDR3 loop spans 15 amino acids. Germline values: CDR1 WNHNN, CDR2 SYGVQD (reference sequence). CDR3 DNA sequence: TGCGCCAGCAGTCGGTCGGCGGGGCGGGGGGATACGCAGTATTTT. Translating it yields CASSRSAGRGDTQYF.

The rearrangement joins TRBV5-1 to TRBJ2-7, with 7 bases fitting TRBD2. With V trimmed by 0 bases and J by 2 bases, 2 bases remained unmatched. In germline, CDR1 is SGHRS, CDR2 YFSETQ. The CDR3 extends over 14 amino acids. The CDR3 reads CASSLGAGAYEQYF. As DNA, the CDR3 is TGCGCCAGCAGCTTGGGGGCGGGGGCCTACGAGCAGTACTTC.

This chain connects TRBV28 to TRBJ1-4, with D tentatively TRBD1 (5 bases). In germline, CDR1 is MDHEN, CDR2 SYDVKM. The CDR3 extends over 12 amino acids. V was cut by 11 bases and J by 2 bases, with 9 bases left in between. CDR3 DNA: TGTGCCTCGGGGGGGACTAATGAAAAACTGTTTTTT. Translated: CASGGTNEKLFF.

V is TRBV27 and J is TRBJ2-7; TRBD1 agrees at 7 bases. The CDR3 consists of 16 residues. Germline V gene lookup returns CDR1 MNHEY and CDR2 SMNVEV (reference sequence). Trimming at V came to 2 bases and at J to 3 bases, leaving 10 bases not matched to a gene. CDR3 bases: TGTGCCAGCAGTTTAAACCCCAGGGGGTATCTCTACGAGCAGTACTTC. Protein sequence: CASSLNPRGYLYEQYF.

This clone was seen once. This sequence joins TRBV19 and TRBJ2-7; D is possibly TRBD1 (5 bases). The CDR3 totals 13 residues. Trimming shortened V by 5 bases and J by 7 bases, and 15 bases separated the two germline ends. Germline V CDR1 and CDR2: LNHDA, SQIVND (reference sequence). CDR3 amino acids: CASSAGFHSEQYF. In DNA form, the CDR3 reads TGTGCCAGTAGTGCAGGGTTCCACTCGGAGCAGTACTTC. Full variable domain (missing parts from reference TRBV19 and TRBJ2-7): DGGITQSPKYLFRKEGQNVTLSCEQNLNHDAMYWYRQDPGQGLRLIYYSQIVNDFQKGDIAEGYSVSREKKESFPLTVTSAQKNPTAFYLCASSAGFHSEQYFGPGTRLTVT.

This chain links TRBV7-6 with TRBJ1-4, with D perhaps matching TRBD1 (5 bases). CDR1 SGHVS and CDR2 FNYEAQ come from the germline V gene. V was clipped by 5 bases and J by 5 bases, with 18 bases between them. The CDR3 is made up of 16 amino acids. The CDR3 coding sequence is TGTGCCAGCAGCCCTGTGCGGGACGAGGGCAATGAAAAACTGTTTTTT. Amino acids: CASSPVRDEGNEKLFF. The full variable domain, completed using reference TRBV7-6 and TRBJ1-4, is GAGVSQSPRYKVTKRGQDVALRCDPISGHVSLYWYRQALGQGPEFLTYFNYEAQQDKSGLPNDRFSAERPEGSISTLTIQRTEQRDSAMYRCASSPVRDEGNEKLFFGSGTQLSVL.

V and J are TRBV5-1 and TRBJ1-6; 8 nucleotides agree with TRBD1. Germline V gene data show CDR1 as SGHRS and CDR2 as YFSETQ. The junction had 7 bases not matched to a gene; V was cut back by 5 bases and J by 6 bases. The CDR3 is made up of 15 amino acids. This CDR3 is CASSPQGAANSPLHF. The CDR3 nucleotides are TGCGCCAGCAGTCCTCAGGGGGCCGCTAATTCACCCCTCCACTTT.

The gene calls are TRBV29-1 and TRBJ1-2, with 8 bases matching TRBD1. The ends lost 6 bases at V and 3 bases at J; junction bases unmatched: 6. CDR3 size: 13 residues. The germline gives CDR1 SQVTM, CDR2 ANQGSEA. CDR3 loop: CSVLQGVHYGYTF. CDR3 nucleotide sequence: TGCAGCGTGCTACAGGGGGTTCACTATGGCTACACCTTC. The full variable domain, rest sourced from reference TRBV29-1 and TRBJ1-2, is SAVISQKPSRDICQRGTSLTIQCQVDSQVTMMFWYRQQPGQSLTLIATANQGSEATYESGFVIDKFPISRPNLTFSTLTVSNMSPEDSSIYLCSVLQGVHYGYTFGSGTRLTVV.

This chain joins TRBV30 and TRBJ1-2; the match to TRBD1 covers 9 bases. V was pared by 1 base and J by 9 bases, with 12 bases of the junction left unmatched. The CDR3 extends over 15 amino acids. In germline, CDR1 is GTSNPN, CDR2 SVGIG (reference sequence). In DNA, the CDR3 is TGTGCCTGGAGTGGGGGGGGGACAGGGTATAAGAGCTACACCTTC. Translation: CAWSGGGTGYKSYTF.

This clone was found a few times. The chain combines TRBV7-9 with TRBJ1-2; D perhaps matches TRBD1 (5 bases). The germline V and J ends were trimmed by 0 bases and 12 bases, with 14 bases remaining between them. The CDR3 is 13 residues long. Germline V CDR1 and CDR2: SEHNR, FQNEAQ (reference sequence). The CDR3 DNA reads as TGTGCCAGCAGCTTAGCTAGGGCCGGGGGAGACACCTTC. It codes for CASSLARAGGDTF.

This rearrangement joins TRBV4-2 to TRBJ2-5, with a weak D call TRBD1 (5 bases). The end of the DNA aligns better with TRBJ2-7, so the J call may be wrong. The germline gives CDR1 LGHNA, CDR2 YNFKEQ. This CDR3 has 15 amino acids. CDR3 sequence: CASSQSWGSSYEQYF. The CDR3, as DNA: TGTGCCAGCAGCCAATCGTGGGGCAGCTCCTACGAGCAGTACTTC.

This clone has just a few counts. The CDR3 nucleotides read TGTGCCAGCAGTGGATGGAGGGGGCCGAACACCGGGGAGCTGTTTTTT. Translating gives CASSGWRGPNTGELFF. This sequence joins TRBV25-1 and TRBJ2-2; D perhaps matches TRBD1 (7 bases). The CDR3 is 16 residues long. Germline CDR1 is MGHDK and CDR2 is SYGVNS. Trimming stripped 4 bases from V and 0 bases from J, with 12 bases between.

In this sample, this clone turned up once. The rearrangement uses TRBV4-1 and TRBJ2-1; TRBD2 matches 11 bases. The CDR3 loop spans 17 amino acids. Germline trimming cut 2 bases from V and 0 bases from J; bases unmatched to any gene: 3. Germline assignment: CDR1 MGHRA and CDR2 YSYEKL. The CDR3 is CASSQPGLAVSYNEQFF. The CDR3 nucleotides read TGCGCCAGCAGCCAACCGGGACTAGCGGTCTCCTACAATGAGCAGTTCTTC.

The rearrangement links TRBV10-3 to TRBJ1-4, with 8 bases aligning to TRBD1. With 2 bases clipped from V and 11 bases from J, the junction kept 7 bases outside the gene matches. Germline CDR1 ENHRY, CDR2 SYGVKD. This CDR3 region has 14 residues. Written as DNA, the CDR3 is TGTGCCATCAGTGAGGGCGACAGGGGTGGGAAACTGTTTTTT. Its protein is CAISEGDRGGKLFF.

This clone is a singleton in its sample. The chain uses TRBV25-1 and TRBJ2-7; 7 nucleotides agree with TRBD2. Unmatched junction bases numbered 9, after V lost 1 base and J lost 3 bases. This CDR3 region has 16 residues. Germline CDR1 is MGHDK and CDR2 is SYGVNS. The CDR3 here is CASSELGRGNGYEQYF. In DNA, the CDR3 is TGTGCCAGCAGTGAATTAGGGAGGGGCAACGGCTACGAGCAGTACTTC.

V gene TRBV5-4 combines with J gene TRBJ2-1; tentative D call: TRBD2 (5 bases). CDR1 is SGHNT and CDR2 is YYREEE in the germline V gene (reference sequence). V was clipped by 0 bases and J by 1 base, with 11 bases between them. CDR3 length equals 16 residues. The DNA for the CDR3 is TGTGCCAGCAGCTTGGGGTTAGCGATTTCCTACAATGAGCAGTTCTTC. As protein: CASSLGLAISYNEQFF.

In its sample, this clone was seen once. This chain uses TRBV7-2 with TRBJ2-3; D is undetermined. Germline lookup yields CDR1 SGHTA and CDR2 FQGNSA. V lost 6 bases, J lost 2 bases, and 12 bases lay in between. The CDR3 runs to 14 residues. This CDR3 is CASSRSPHTDTQYF. In DNA, the CDR3 is TGTGCCAGCAGTAGAAGTCCCCACACAGATACGCAGTATTTT.

This sequence joins TRBV13 and TRBJ2-7; 7 bases agree with TRBD1. The CDR3 covers 14 residues. Germline V gene data show CDR1 as PRHDT and CDR2 as FYEKMQ (reference sequence). The V gene end was trimmed by 5 bases and the J gene end by 2 bases; junction bases not matched to a gene: 6. DNA for the CDR3: TGTGCCAGCAGCAACACAGGGGTTACCTACGAGCAGTACTTC. Encoded protein: CASSNTGVTYEQYF.

J is TRBJ2-3 and V is TRBV2, with TRBD2 matching over 8 bases. The CDR3 length is 13 residues. V gave up 6 bases and J gave up 2 bases; unmatched junction bases: 1. Germline V gene sequence: CDR1 SNHLY, CDR2 FYNNEI. The CDR3 reads CASRRGVTDTQYF. CDR3 nucleotide sequence: TGTGCCAGCAGGCGGGGGGTCACAGATACGCAGTATTTT.